This entry lists 11 T cell receptor beta chains sequenced from one sample in a study of blood T cells in healthy people across ages. Alongside a J-beta primer mix, a sample-barcoded 5' primer served in a second PCR lasting roughly 7 to 11 cycles. TCRdb itself ran the 5' RACE reads through MiXCR, one entry per CDR3 protein. Of around 1,500,000 distinct CDR3 sequences in the sample, roughly 27% are singletons; the top ten hold 6.5% to 8.5%. The sequencing input was blood. All receptors derive from a woman aged 25 to 39 in good health.

J is TRBJ1-5 and V is TRBV18, with a weak D call TRBD1 (5 bases). Germline CDR1 reads KGHSH; CDR2 reads LQKENI. The CDR3 runs to 14 residues. Trimming took off 3 bases at V and 3 bases at J, with 9 bases between the two ends. The CDR3 here is CASSPTDTNQPQHF. The CDR3 coding sequence is TGTGCCAGCTCACCGACAGACACCAATCAGCCCCAGCATTTT.

Note on this clonotype: A much larger clonotype is one base distant, so this may be a read error. This chain joins TRBV7-2 and TRBJ2-4; 7 bases are shared with TRBD2. The J call is in doubt because the DNA end fits TRBJ2-7 better. CDR1 is SGHTA, CDR2 FQGNSA, per germline. The length of the CDR3 is 14 residues. The CDR3 sequence is CASSWGVLASEQYF. CDR3 in DNA: TGTGCCAGCAGCTGGGGGGTACTAGCGAGCGAGCAGTACTTC.

The chain employs TRBV14 and TRBJ2-3, with D unclear. The CDR3 length is 12 residues. Germline loops: CDR1 SGHDN, CDR2 FVKESK. The V end was cut by 4 bases, the J end by 14 bases, with 16 bases between. The CDR3 sequence: CASSPGLASWYF. The CDR3 DNA reads TGTGCCAGCAGCCCCGGTCTCGCTTCATGGTATTTT. The full variable domain, in which reference TRBV14 and TRBJ2-3 provide the parts outside the CDR3, is EAGVTQFPSHSVIEKGQTVTLRCDPISGHDNLYWYRRVMGKEIKFLLHFVKESKQDESGMPNNRFLAERTGGTYSTLKVQPAELEDSGVYFCASSPGLASWYFGPGTRLTVL.

V is TRBV12-3 or TRBV12-4 and J is TRBJ2-1; TRBD2 might be the D (5 bases). The CDR3 loop spans 14 amino acids. The V end was cut by 0 bases, the J end by 6 bases, with 9 bases between. CDR3 nucleotide sequence: TGTGCCAGCAGTTTAGCGATGGGAGTCAATGAGCAGTTCTTC. It yields the protein CASSLAMGVNEQFF.

The count of this clonotype is one. This chain links TRBV30 with TRBJ1-2; D is possibly TRBD1 (6 bases). The CDR3 runs 16 residues. Germline lookup yields CDR1 GTSNPN and CDR2 SVGIG (reference sequence). V shed 3 bases and J shed 6 bases, with 23 bases lying between them. The CDR3 sequence: CAWRVPNRVTLDGYTF. DNA for the CDR3: TGTGCCTGGAGGGTACCTAACAGGGTAACGCTGGATGGCTACACCTTC.

Worth noting for this clonotype: A much more abundant neighbour one base away suggests this may be a read error. The V gene is TRBV29-1, the J gene TRBJ2-4; TRBD1 matches 10 bases. Germline CDR1 and CDR2: SQVTM and ANQGSEA. The CDR3 sequence is 16 residues long. The J segment lost 13 bases and the V segment lost 0 bases, leaving 15 bases of the junction unmatched. The CDR3 sequence is CSVEDLGQGVWGEQYF. CDR3 DNA sequence: TGCAGCGTTGAAGATCTAGGACAGGGGGTATGGGGTGAGCAGTACTTC.

The rearrangement links TRBV20-1 to TRBJ2-1; 7 bases match TRBD1. This CDR3 has 16 amino acids. The trim removed 3 bases at V and 0 bases at J, leaving 8 bases unmatched. Germline CDR1 reads DFQATT; CDR2 reads SNEGSKA (reference sequence). CDR3 in DNA: TGCAGTGCTAGCCCGACAGGGTCGGGCTCCTACAATGAGCAGTTCTTC. Residues: CSASPTGSGSYNEQFF.

In regard to this clonotype: This may be a read error, as it is one base from a much larger clone. The chain is built from TRBV20-1 and TRBJ2-7; D is ambiguous. The V and J ends lost 5 bases and 3 bases respectively, with 14 bases between them. Looked up from germline, CDR1 is DFQATT and CDR2 is SNEGSKA (reference sequence). The CDR3 spans 13 residues. CDR3 DNA: TGCAGTGCTTACTTCAAAGGCGTCTACGAGCAGTACTTC. It is translated as CSAYFKGVYEQYF.

The rearrangement uses TRBV29-1 and TRBJ1-2; the D gene is possibly TRBD1 (6 bases). The CDR3 totals 13 residues. Germline CDR1 SQVTM, CDR2 ANQGSEA. V lost 3 bases and J 6 bases, leaving 14 bases between the germline ends. The CDR3 nucleotides read TGCAGCGTTGAGGATGCGGGGGGCGATGGCTACACCTTC. The encoded protein is CSVEDAGGDGYTF.

This clonotype was detected only once. This chain joins TRBV30 and TRBJ1-5; D is ambiguous. In germline, CDR1 is GTSNPN, CDR2 SVGIG (reference sequence). The CDR3 is made up of 14 amino acids. Trimming stripped 5 bases from V and 4 bases from J, with 15 bases between. The CDR3 DNA sequence: TGTGCCTGGGGGAGACCGGGAAGGAATCAGCCCCAGCATTTT. Translation gives CAWGRPGRNQPQHF. The full variable domain, completed using reference TRBV30 and TRBJ1-5, is SQTIHQWPATLVQPVGSPLSLECTVEGTSNPNLYWYRQAAGRGLQLLFYSVGIGQISSEVPQNLSASRPQDRQFILSSKKLLLSDSGFYLCAWGRPGRNQPQHFGDGTRLSIL.

The chain combines TRBV7-2 with TRBJ1-6; D is undetermined. Trimming shortened V by 1 base and J by 6 bases, and 10 bases separated the two germline ends. Germline V lookup: CDR1 SGHTA, CDR2 FQGNSA. There are 15 residues in the CDR3. CDR3 nucleotide sequence: TGTGCCAGCAGCTTAGGTGTCACGCTTAATTCACCCCTCCACTTT. Amino acids: CASSLGVTLNSPLHF.